The rows below give T cell receptor beta chains drawn from one sample of a study of blood T cell repertoires in COVID-19. Clones were sequenced by immunoSEQ multiplex PCR, and TCRdb holds only the in-frame ones, with some missing. The sample includes under 200,000 clones, approximately 81% seen only once; the top ten take 5% to 6%. The material sequenced was peripheral blood. The receptors were gathered from a woman between 45 and 60 years old with COVID-19, enrolled during active disease. The CDR3 runs from the conserved cysteine through the conserved F or W. Each record gives: V gene, D gene, clone size, J gene, CDR3 DNA, CDR3 protein. D genes are given only for firm matches. Size values are once, few and many counts, or a class for expanded clones, and some rows have none.

v_call: TRBV6-2/TRBV6-3
d_call: TRBD2
clone_size: NA
j_call: TRBJ2-3
cdr3_nt: TGTGCCAGCAGTTACGATAGCGGGGGGGCCTCTCGCACAGATACGCAGTATTTT
cdr3_aa: CASSYDSGGASRTDTQYF

v_call: TRBV21-1
d_call: NA
clone_size: few
j_call: TRBJ1-2
cdr3_nt: TGTGCCAGCGCGGGCCAGGGCTACACCTTC
cdr3_aa: CASAGQGYTF

v_call: TRBV30
d_call: NA
clone_size: NA
j_call: TRBJ2-7
cdr3_nt: TGTGCCTGGATCGGGCAGGGGATACACGAGCAGTACTTC
cdr3_aa: CAWIGQGIHEQYF

v_call: TRBV27
d_call: TRBD1
clone_size: NA
j_call: TRBJ2-3
cdr3_nt: TGTGCCAGCAGGGAACAGGGGGGAAGGACAGATACGCAGTATTTT
cdr3_aa: CASREQGGRTDTQYF

v_call: TRBV5-4
d_call: NA
clone_size: NA
j_call: TRBJ2-2
cdr3_nt: TGTGCCAGCAGTTACGTAGGCGGGACGACGGCCGGGGAGCTGTTTTTT
cdr3_aa: CASSYVGGTTAGELFF

v_call: TRBV4-1
d_call: NA
clone_size: few
j_call: TRBJ1-4
cdr3_nt: TGCGCCAGCAGCCAAGGCACTTATAATGAAAAACTGTTTTTT
cdr3_aa: CASSQGTYNEKLFF

v_call: TRBV28
d_call: TRBD1
clone_size: NA
j_call: TRBJ2-5
cdr3_nt: TGTGCCAGCAGACCTTGGACAGGGGAGTCCGAGACCCAGTACTTC
cdr3_aa: CASRPWTGESETQYF

v_call: TRBV6-5
d_call: NA
clone_size: NA
j_call: TRBJ1-1
cdr3_nt: TGTGCCAGCAGTTTTGACAGTGAAGCTTTCTTT
cdr3_aa: CASSFDSEAFF

v_call: TRBV30
d_call: TRBD1
clone_size: NA
j_call: TRBJ1-2
cdr3_nt: TGTGCCTGGAAGACAGGGGGTTTTGATGGCTACACCTTC
cdr3_aa: CAWKTGGFDGYTF

v_call: TRBV4-2
d_call: TRBD1
clone_size: NA
j_call: TRBJ1-4
cdr3_nt: TGTGCCAGCAGCTTTGGACAGGGCGATGGAGAAAAACTGTTTTTT
cdr3_aa: CASSFGQGDGEKLFF

v_call: TRBV4-3
d_call: NA
clone_size: NA
j_call: TRBJ2-3
cdr3_nt: TGCGCCAGCAGCCTAGGACTCTCTAGCACAGATACGCAGTATTTT
cdr3_aa: CASSLGLSSTDTQYF

v_call: TRBV19
d_call: TRBD2
clone_size: NA
j_call: TRBJ2-4
cdr3_nt: TGTGCCAGTAGTATTATGACTAGCGGGGACCAAAACATTCAGTACTTC
cdr3_aa: CASSIMTSGDQNIQYF

v_call: TRBV6-1
d_call: TRBD1
clone_size: NA
j_call: TRBJ1-1
cdr3_nt: TGTGCCAGCAGTGAAAATTGGGCCAGGGGGACTGAAGCTTTCTTT
cdr3_aa: CASSENWARGTEAFF

v_call: TRBV19
d_call: NA
clone_size: NA
j_call: TRBJ2-6
cdr3_nt: TGTGCCACTCAACGAGACGGGTCCACTGGGGCCAACGTCCTGACTTTC
cdr3_aa: CATQRDGSTGANVLTF

v_call: TRBV30
d_call: NA
clone_size: few
j_call: TRBJ1-5
cdr3_nt: TGTGCCTGGAGTGACAGGGCTGGGGTTCAGCCCCAGCATTTT
cdr3_aa: CAWSDRAGVQPQHF

v_call: TRBV9
d_call: NA
clone_size: NA
j_call: TRBJ1-1
cdr3_nt: TGTGCCAGCAGCGTGACGACAGCTAAAGCTTTCTTT
cdr3_aa: CASSVTTAKAFF

v_call: TRBV9
d_call: TRBD2
clone_size: NA
j_call: TRBJ2-5
cdr3_nt: TGTGCCAGCAGCGTCGCGGGGGGGCAAGAGACCCAGTACTTC
cdr3_aa: CASSVAGGQETQYF

v_call: TRBV2
d_call: TRBD2
clone_size: NA
j_call: TRBJ2-1
cdr3_nt: TGTGCCAGCATTCCGGGACTAGCGGGGGGAACCTACAATGAGCAGTTCTTC
cdr3_aa: CASIPGLAGGTYNEQFF

v_call: TRBV28
d_call: NA
clone_size: NA
j_call: TRBJ2-7
cdr3_nt: TGTGCCAGCAGTCCGACAGTTACGAATTTTGGGCAGTACTTC
cdr3_aa: CASSPTVTNFGQYF

v_call: TRBV13
d_call: NA
clone_size: NA
j_call: TRBJ1-1
cdr3_nt: TGTGCCAGTCTAGGGCGGGAAATGAGCACTGAAGCTTTCTTT
cdr3_aa: CASLGREMSTEAFF

v_call: TRBV7-9
d_call: TRBD1
clone_size: NA
j_call: TRBJ2-7
cdr3_nt: TGTGCCAGCAGCCCACGACAGGGCTCCTACGAGCAGTACTTC
cdr3_aa: CASSPRQGSYEQYF

v_call: TRBV9
d_call: TRBD2
clone_size: NA
j_call: TRBJ2-7
cdr3_nt: TGTGCCAGCAGCGTAGATCCAGCGGGGACCTACGAGCAGTACTTC
cdr3_aa: CASSVDPAGTYEQYF

v_call: TRBV7-3
d_call: NA
clone_size: NA
j_call: TRBJ2-1
cdr3_nt: TGTGCCAGCAGCCCCTCCTGGAGGCCCTACAATGAGCAGTTCTTC
cdr3_aa: CASSPSWRPYNEQFF

v_call: TRBV2
d_call: NA
clone_size: NA
j_call: TRBJ1-3
cdr3_nt: TGTGCCAGCAGTGAAATGCAGGGAAACACCATATATTTT
cdr3_aa: CASSEMQGNTIYF

v_call: TRBV10-3
d_call: NA
clone_size: once
j_call: TRBJ2-1
cdr3_nt: TGTGCCATCAGTGTTGGAGGGGACCACAATGAGCAGTTCTTC
cdr3_aa: CAISVGGDHNEQFF

v_call: TRBV6-5
d_call: NA
clone_size: NA
j_call: TRBJ1-2
cdr3_nt: TGTGCCAGCAGCCTAGATACCCTCTATGGCTACACCTTC
cdr3_aa: CASSLDTLYGYTF

v_call: TRBV29-1
d_call: TRBD1
clone_size: few
j_call: TRBJ1-1
cdr3_nt: TGCAGCGGGCGACAGGGGCGTGGGGCTTTCTTT
cdr3_aa: CSGRQGRGAFF

v_call: TRBV5-4
d_call: TRBD1
clone_size: NA
j_call: TRBJ1-3
cdr3_nt: TGTGCCAGCAGCCCTGGGACAGGGAATAGAAACACCATATATTTT
cdr3_aa: CASSPGTGNRNTIYF

v_call: TRBV19
d_call: NA
clone_size: NA
j_call: TRBJ1-4
cdr3_nt: TGTGCCAGTAGTATAGTAAGTCACCGGAATGAAAAACTGTTTTTT
cdr3_aa: CASSIVSHRNEKLFF

v_call: TRBV13
d_call: NA
clone_size: NA
j_call: TRBJ1-2
cdr3_nt: TGTGCCAGCAGCTTAGGCGGGGGGCGTTATGGCTACACCTTC
cdr3_aa: CASSLGGGRYGYTF

v_call: TRBV4-3
d_call: TRBD1
clone_size: NA
j_call: TRBJ1-6
cdr3_nt: TGCGCCAGCAGCCAATCCGGGACAGGGGGGTCACCCCTCCACTTT
cdr3_aa: CASSQSGTGGSPLHF

v_call: TRBV10-3
d_call: TRBD2
clone_size: NA
j_call: TRBJ2-1
cdr3_nt: TGTGCCATCAGTGAGTCTAGCGGGGGCCCCTACAATGAGCAGTTCTTC
cdr3_aa: CAISESSGGPYNEQFF

v_call: TRBV9
d_call: TRBD2
clone_size: once
j_call: TRBJ2-1
cdr3_nt: TGTGCCAGCAGCGTAGCCAGCGGGGGCCACAATGAGCAGTTCTTC
cdr3_aa: CASSVASGGHNEQFF

v_call: TRBV5-6
d_call: NA
clone_size: NA
j_call: TRBJ1-2
cdr3_nt: TGTGCCAGCAGCCTATATATCATTGGAGAGGGCTATGGCTACACCTTC
cdr3_aa: CASSLYIIGEGYGYTF

v_call: TRBV10-1
d_call: NA
clone_size: NA
j_call: TRBJ2-7
cdr3_nt: TGCGCCAGCAGTGAGTCGGGCACCCCGAGGGTGGGCGAGCAGTACTTC
cdr3_aa: CASSESGTPRVGEQYF

v_call: TRBV6-5
d_call: TRBD1
clone_size: NA
j_call: TRBJ2-1
cdr3_nt: TGTGCCAGCAGTCCCCGGACAGGGGCCGACAATGAGCAGTTCTTC
cdr3_aa: CASSPRTGADNEQFF

v_call: TRBV7-9
d_call: NA
clone_size: NA
j_call: TRBJ1-1
cdr3_nt: TGTGCCAGCAGCTTTACAGGGTCTGAAGCTTTCTTT
cdr3_aa: CASSFTGSEAFF

v_call: TRBV3-1/TRBV3-2
d_call: TRBD2
clone_size: NA
j_call: TRBJ2-3
cdr3_nt: TGTGCCAGCAGCCAAGTAAATTTCGAGCGGGGGGGCAGAGATACGCAGTATTTT
cdr3_aa: CASSQVNFERGGRDTQYF

v_call: TRBV7-6
d_call: TRBD2
clone_size: NA
j_call: TRBJ2-4
cdr3_nt: TGTGCCAGCAGCTTAGGACTAGCGGGAATAGCCAAAAACATTCAGTACTTC
cdr3_aa: CASSLGLAGIAKNIQYF

v_call: TRBV5-1
d_call: TRBD1
clone_size: NA
j_call: TRBJ2-7
cdr3_nt: TGCGCCAGCAGCCGAGGGACAGGGGAGTACGAGCAGTACTTC
cdr3_aa: CASSRGTGEYEQYF

v_call: TRBV12-3/TRBV12-4
d_call: TRBD1
clone_size: NA
j_call: TRBJ1-4
cdr3_nt: TGTGCCATCAGGGGGCTGGGGAATGAAAAACTGTTTTTT
cdr3_aa: CAIRGLGNEKLFF

v_call: TRBV30
d_call: TRBD1
clone_size: NA
j_call: TRBJ2-7
cdr3_nt: TGTGCCTGGAGGGAACAGGGGGCAGGATTCGAGCAGTACTTC
cdr3_aa: CAWREQGAGFEQYF

v_call: TRBV4-1
d_call: NA
clone_size: NA
j_call: TRBJ1-1
cdr3_nt: TGCGCCAGCAGCCGGACAGAGTTGAGCACTGAAGCTTTCTTT
cdr3_aa: CASSRTELSTEAFF

v_call: TRBV19
d_call: NA
clone_size: NA
j_call: TRBJ1-5
cdr3_nt: TGTGCCAGTAGTATGTGGGGCAGGGCAAGCAATCAGCCCCAGCATTTT
cdr3_aa: CASSMWGRASNQPQHF

v_call: TRBV3-1/TRBV3-2
d_call: TRBD2
clone_size: NA
j_call: TRBJ2-1
cdr3_nt: TGTGCCAGCAGCCAAGCTACACTAGCGGTTAATGAGCAGTTCTTC
cdr3_aa: CASSQATLAVNEQFF

v_call: TRBV6-5
d_call: TRBD1
clone_size: NA
j_call: TRBJ1-2
cdr3_nt: TGTGCCAGCGCAGGGGGTAATGGGTATGGCTACACCTTC
cdr3_aa: CASAGGNGYGYTF

v_call: TRBV2
d_call: TRBD2
clone_size: NA
j_call: TRBJ2-7
cdr3_nt: TGTGCCAGCAGGGTGGAGCGGGGTAGCTACGAGCAGTACTTC
cdr3_aa: CASRVERGSYEQYF

v_call: TRBV28
d_call: NA
clone_size: NA
j_call: TRBJ2-1
cdr3_nt: TGTGCCAGCAGTCCGACCAGGGGCAATGAGCAGTTCTTC
cdr3_aa: CASSPTRGNEQFF

v_call: TRBV19
d_call: NA
clone_size: NA
j_call: TRBJ1-5
cdr3_nt: TGTGCCAGTAGTATAGGCCGGGAGGCCCAGCCCCAGCATTTT
cdr3_aa: CASSIGREAQPQHF

v_call: TRBV4-2
d_call: TRBD2
clone_size: NA
j_call: TRBJ2-1
cdr3_nt: TGTGCCAGCAGCCAAGTAGCGGGGGTTTACAATGAGCAGTTCTTC
cdr3_aa: CASSQVAGVYNEQFF

v_call: TRBV10-3
d_call: TRBD2
clone_size: NA
j_call: TRBJ2-1
cdr3_nt: TGTGCCATCAGTGAGTCGACTAGCGGGAGAGGAGAGCAGTTCTTC
cdr3_aa: CAISESTSGRGEQFF

v_call: TRBV5-1
d_call: NA
clone_size: NA
j_call: TRBJ2-1
cdr3_nt: TGCGCCAGCACGCTGAGTTTGACTAGCTCCTACAATGAGCAGTTCTTC
cdr3_aa: CASTLSLTSSYNEQFF

v_call: TRBV7-9
d_call: TRBD1
clone_size: NA
j_call: TRBJ1-2
cdr3_nt: TGTGCCAGCAGCGTAGGGGCAGGGGGCAACTATGGCTACACCTTC
cdr3_aa: CASSVGAGGNYGYTF

v_call: TRBV25-1
d_call: NA
clone_size: NA
j_call: TRBJ2-5
cdr3_nt: TGTGCCAGCAGTGGCCTAAGGGGGGAGACCCAGTACTTC
cdr3_aa: CASSGLRGETQYF